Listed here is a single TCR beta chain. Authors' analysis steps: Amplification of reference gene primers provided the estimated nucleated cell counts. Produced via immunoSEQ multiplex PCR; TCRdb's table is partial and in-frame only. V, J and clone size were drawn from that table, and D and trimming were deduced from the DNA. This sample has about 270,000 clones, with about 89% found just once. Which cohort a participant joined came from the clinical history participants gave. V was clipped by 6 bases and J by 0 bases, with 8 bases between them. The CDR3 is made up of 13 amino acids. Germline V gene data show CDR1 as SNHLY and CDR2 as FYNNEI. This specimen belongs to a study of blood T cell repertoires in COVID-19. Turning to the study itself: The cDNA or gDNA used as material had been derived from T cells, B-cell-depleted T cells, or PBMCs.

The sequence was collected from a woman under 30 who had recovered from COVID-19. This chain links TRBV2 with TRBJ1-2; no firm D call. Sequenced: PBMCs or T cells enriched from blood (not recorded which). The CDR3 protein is CASSVVANYGYTF. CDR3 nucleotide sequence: TGTGCCAGCAGCGTTGTCGCTAACTATGGCTACACCTTC.